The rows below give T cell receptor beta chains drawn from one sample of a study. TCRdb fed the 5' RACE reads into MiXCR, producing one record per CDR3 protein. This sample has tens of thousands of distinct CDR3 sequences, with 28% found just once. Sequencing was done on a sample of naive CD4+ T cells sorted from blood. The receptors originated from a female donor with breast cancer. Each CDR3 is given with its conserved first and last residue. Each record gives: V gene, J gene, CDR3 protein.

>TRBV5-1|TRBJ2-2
CASSLDREGELFF
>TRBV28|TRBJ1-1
CASSPGVGQGGTEAFF
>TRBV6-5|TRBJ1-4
CASSPHQGGKLFF
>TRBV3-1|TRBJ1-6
CASSQGLGTVSPPLHF
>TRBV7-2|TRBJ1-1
CASSFDRETEAFF
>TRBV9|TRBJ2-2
CASIAGASPTGELFF
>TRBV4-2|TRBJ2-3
CASSQGNDGLGTQYF
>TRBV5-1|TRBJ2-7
CASSATGLKSYEQYF
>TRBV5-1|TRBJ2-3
CASSVEGLAGEADTQYF
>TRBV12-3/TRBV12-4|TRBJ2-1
CASDVRGRSRALPGEQFF
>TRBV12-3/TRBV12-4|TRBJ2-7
CASRGQGRSYEQYF
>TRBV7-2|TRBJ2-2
CASSLTSGRVAGELCF
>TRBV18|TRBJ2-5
CASSPPRTGKETQYF
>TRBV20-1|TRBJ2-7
CSAAPGSLSYEQYF
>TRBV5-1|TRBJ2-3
CASNLGMAASTDTQYF
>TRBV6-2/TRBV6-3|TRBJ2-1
CASRPGGQGGNEQFF
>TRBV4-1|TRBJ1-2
CASSQDRGEANYGYTF
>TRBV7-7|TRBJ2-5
CASSLTGLGGGTQYF